The present T cell receptor (beta chain) was sequenced within a study of radiotherapy plus CTLA-4 blockade in lung cancer. This CDR3 has 15 amino acids. V gave up 7 bases and J gave up 1 base, with 15 bases separating them. The V gene's germline CDR1 is MDHEN and CDR2 SYDVKM. Libraries were prepared by immunoSEQ multiplex PCR; TCRdb keeps only in-frame clonotypes and omits some of them. In the table there are under 65,000 clones, almost 85% of which are singletons. The V call is TRBV28, the J call TRBJ2-3; D perhaps matches TRBD2 (6 bases). This TCR derives from a human donor with non-small cell lung cancer whose response to radiotherapy plus ipilimumab could not be evaluated. The source material was peripheral blood, sampled from a patient treated with radiotherapy plus ipilimumab. The CDR3 DNA is TGTGCCAGCACCACGGAGGGTTTTGGCACAGATACGCAGTATTTT. As protein: CASTTEGFGTDTQYF.